What follows are 24 T cell receptor beta chains derived from one specimen sequenced in a study of blood T cell repertoires in COVID-19. Only in-frame clones appear in the TCRdb table, and some are missing; sequencing was by immunoSEQ multiplex PCR. Among 150,000 to 200,000 clones listed, 88% were seen once. Material for sequencing was peripheral blood. The source is a human donor in a cohort sampled during active COVID-19.

The V and J genes are TRBV9 and TRBJ2-1; D might be TRBD2 (5 bases). The germline gives CDR1 SGDLS, CDR2 YYNGEE. Trimming took 3 bases from V and 6 from J, leaving 16 bases between them. The CDR3 is 15 amino acids. The chain's CDR3 is CASSAEPPGVNEQFF. For the CDR3, the DNA is TGTGCCAGCAGCGCCGAACCCCCCGGGGTCAATGAGCAGTTCTTC.

The chain carries TRBV3-1 (or the pseudogene TRBV3-2) and TRBJ2-1; TRBD2 might be the D (6 bases). Trimming stripped 1 base from V and 4 bases from J, with 8 bases between. This CDR3 is 14 amino acids long. Germline-derived CDR1 and CDR2 are LGHDT and YNNKEL (reference sequence). In DNA, the CDR3 is TGTGCCAGCAGCCAAGGGGCGGGGTACAATGAGCAGTTCTTC. It is translated as CASSQGAGYNEQFF.

The chain links TRBV5-4 to TRBJ2-3, with 8 nucleotides matching TRBD2. Germline V gene data show CDR1 as SGHNT and CDR2 as YYREEE (reference sequence). The trim removed 0 bases at V and 7 bases at J, leaving 10 bases unmatched. CDR3 length: 16 residues. The CDR3 DNA is TGTGCCAGCAGCTTGGGTAGCGGGGATGCCAGGAATACGCAGTATTTT. This encodes CASSLGSGDARNTQYF.

This chain joins TRBV5-1 and TRBJ2-5, with TRBD1 matching 8 bases. This CDR3 is 14 amino acids long. Germline lookup yields CDR1 SGHRS and CDR2 YFSETQ. J lost 3 bases, V lost 4 bases, and 5 bases had no gene match. The CDR3 loop reads CASSTRTGKETQYF. The CDR3 bases are TGCGCCAGCAGCACCCGGACAGGGAAAGAGACCCAGTACTTC.

V gene TRBV6-5 combines with J gene TRBJ1-2, with TRBD1 identical over 7 bases. This CDR3 is built from 15 residues. Germline V gene sequence: CDR1 MNHEY, CDR2 SVGAGI. With V trimmed by 2 bases and J by 5 bases, 8 bases remained unmatched. The CDR3 DNA is TGTGCCAGCAGTTACGAGGGGACAGCCCGTTATGGCTACACCTTC. Translation gives CASSYEGTARYGYTF.

This clone was observed once. The genes are TRBV12-2 and TRBJ2-5; no DNA check was done on the table's D call, TRBD1. TRBV12-2 is described as a pseudogene. The CDR3 has 18 amino acids. The chain's CDR3 is CASRSFWARGKGQETQYF. As DNA, the CDR3 is TGTGCAAGTCGCTCGTTTTGGGCCAGGGGGAAGGGCCAAGAGACCCAGTACTTC.

The chain is built from TRBV9 and TRBJ2-3, with D maybe TRBD2 (6 bases). V lost 4 bases to trimming and J lost 2 bases, with 17 bases between them. The length of the CDR3 is 16 residues. Germline-derived CDR1 and CDR2 are SGDLS and YYNGEE. The CDR3 is CASSTHIAEITDTQYF. The DNA for the CDR3 is TGTGCCAGCAGCACCCATATAGCGGAGATCACAGATACGCAGTATTTT.

The V call is TRBV7-2, the J call TRBJ1-5; D call uncertain. Germline V CDR1 and CDR2: SGHTA, FQGNSA. V lost 1 base and J lost 4, with 11 bases in between. CDR3 length equals 15 residues. CDR3 bases: TGTGCCAGCAGCTTAGACGGCAGCGTTAATCAGCCCCAGCATTTT. Translated: CASSLDGSVNQPQHF.

This clone was seen a handful of times. This sequence joins TRBV9 and TRBJ1-6; tentative D call: TRBD1 (5 bases). CDR3 length: 15 amino acids. Deletions cut 0 bases from V and 4 bases from J, with 8 bases between. CDR1 is SGDLS, CDR2 YYNGEE, per germline. Here the CDR3 DNA reads TGTGCCAGCAGCGTAGCGACAGATTATAATTCACCCCTCCACTTT. It codes for CASSVATDYNSPLHF.

The CDR3, as DNA: TGTGCCAGCAGCTTACCAGGGGCAGCGGAGCAGTACTTC. Its translation is CASSLPGAAEQYF. The V call is TRBV5-4, the J call TRBJ2-7, with D perhaps TRBD1 (6 bases). CDR3 size: 13 residues. Trimming stripped 2 bases from V and 7 bases from J, with 13 bases between. CDR1 SGHNT and CDR2 YYREEE come from the germline V gene (reference sequence).

The chain links TRBV7-6 to TRBJ2-7, with 8 nucleotides matching TRBD2. The CDR3 runs to 16 residues. The trim removed 1 base at V and 6 bases at J, leaving 11 bases unmatched. Germline V gives CDR1 SGHVS, CDR2 FNYEAQ. CDR3 coding DNA: TGTGCCAGCAGCTTAGGCCCGGGACTAGAGTTCGCCGAGCAGTACTTC. It codes for CASSLGPGLEFAEQYF.

The chain combines TRBV10-3 with TRBJ2-1; a possible D gene is TRBD2 (6 bases). The CDR3 consists of 13 residues. CDR1 is ENHRY and CDR2 is SYGVKD in the germline V gene. Trimming cost V 4 bases and J 6 bases, with 10 bases left between them. The CDR3 nucleotides read TGTGCCATCAGTGGGGAGGCGACCAATGAGCAGTTCTTC. Translation: CAISGEATNEQFF.

This clone was observed a handful of times. The chain links TRBV29-1 to TRBJ2-7; 9 nucleotides agree with TRBD1. CDR1 and CDR2 from the germline V gene are SQVTM and ANQGSEA. The CDR3 consists of 14 residues. V was clipped by 3 bases and J by 6 bases; unmatched bases: 9. The CDR3 DNA reads TGCAGCGTTGAGACCGGGACAGGGTCAGGCGAGCAGTACTTC. It is translated as CSVETGTGSGEQYF.

The gene calls are TRBV28 and TRBJ2-7; D is possibly TRBD2 (5 bases). Per germline, CDR1 MDHEN and CDR2 SYDVKM. Trimming left V 7 bases short and J 2 bases short, with 15 bases between. This CDR3 is 14 amino acids long. The CDR3 is CASNWRVFPYEQYF. For the CDR3, the DNA is TGTGCCAGCAACTGGCGGGTCTTCCCCTACGAGCAGTACTTC.

The rearrangement uses TRBV5-1 and TRBJ1-5, with D possibly matching TRBD1 (6 bases). The CDR3 runs to 15 residues. CDR1 and CDR2 from the germline V gene are SGHRS and YFSETQ. Between the trimmed V and J ends, which lost 0 bases and 7 bases, there was a span of 14 bases. DNA for the CDR3: TGCGCCAGCAGCTTGGCCCCAGGGGAAGAGCAGCCCCAGCATTTT. This gives the protein CASSLAPGEEQPQHF.

This chain connects TRBV20-1 to TRBJ1-1; 8 positions agree with TRBD1. This CDR3 has 10 residues. CDR1 DFQATT and CDR2 SNEGSKA come from the germline V gene (reference sequence). CDR3 in amino acids: CRTGGTEAFF. The CDR3 coding sequence is TGCAGAACAGGGGGCACTGAAGCTTTCTTT.

The chain has TRBV25-1 and TRBJ2-1; 11 bases align to TRBD2. Losses at the gene ends were 6 bases for V and 7 bases for J; bases not matched to a gene: 8. The CDR3 consists of 15 residues. CDR1 is MGHDK, CDR2 SYGVNS, per germline. Written as DNA, the CDR3 is TGTGCCAGCAGAGCGACTAGCGGGGTGAGTAATGAGCAGTTCTTC. It specifies CASRATSGVSNEQFF.

The chain employs TRBV9 and TRBJ2-2; 7 bases are a match to TRBD1. Germline CDR1 reads SGDLS; CDR2 reads YYNGEE. The CDR3 extends over 15 amino acids. V lost 3 bases and J lost 0; bases outside the gene matches: 2. The CDR3 region is CASSGGQPNTGELFF. CDR3 DNA: TGTGCCAGCAGCGGGGGACAGCCGAACACCGGGGAGCTGTTTTTT.

The chain recombines TRBV18 with TRBJ1-5; 7 bases line up with TRBD1. CDR1 is KGHSH, CDR2 LQKENI, per germline. After removal of 8 bases from V and 6 bases from J, the junction contained 7 bases not matched to a gene. This CDR3 has 13 amino acids. CDR3 sequence reads: CASQQGMGQPQHF. In DNA, the CDR3 is TGTGCCAGCCAACAGGGGATGGGTCAGCCCCAGCATTTT. The full variable domain, in which reference TRBV18 and TRBJ1-5 provide the parts outside the CDR3, is NAGVMQNPRHLVRRRGQEARLRCSPMKGHSHVYWYRQLPEEGLKFMVYLQKENIIDESGMPKERFSAEFPKEGPSILRIQQVVRGDSAAYFCASQQGMGQPQHFGDGTRLSIL.

The V and J genes are TRBV7-9 and TRBJ1-3, with TRBD1 matching 8 bases. The CDR3 is 16 amino acids. CDR1 and CDR2 from the germline V gene are SEHNR and FQNEAQ (reference sequence). V lost 5 bases, J lost 2 bases, and 8 bases stayed unmatched. The CDR3 reads CASSATDRDPGNTIYF. The CDR3 bases are TGTGCCAGCAGCGCGACGGACAGGGACCCTGGAAACACCATATATTTT.

The V gene is TRBV2, the J gene TRBJ2-5, with 7 bases matching TRBD1. CDR3 length: 17 amino acids. CDR1 is SNHLY and CDR2 is FYNNEI in the germline V gene. V lost 1 base and J lost 0; bases outside the gene matches: 8. CDR3: CASSEDRGGGNQETQYF. The CDR3 nucleotides are TGTGCCAGCAGTGAAGACAGGGGTGGAGGTAACCAAGAGACCCAGTACTTC.

This chain connects TRBV9 to TRBJ2-7; D is perhaps TRBD2 (6 bases). The V and J ends lost 4 bases and 6 bases respectively, with 14 bases between them. The germline CDR1 and CDR2 sequences are SGDLS and YYNGEE. The length of the CDR3 is 13 residues. DNA for the CDR3: TGTGCCAGCAGCCACATGGGCGGGGTCGAGCAGTACTTC. Translated, it gives CASSHMGGVEQYF. The entire variable domain, with the rest obtained from reference TRBV9 and TRBJ2-7, is as follows: DSGVTQTPKHLITATGQRVTLRCSPRSGDLSVYWYQQSLDQGLQFLIQYYNGEERAKGNILERFSAQQFPDLHSELNLSSLELGDSALYFCASSHMGGVEQYFGPGTRLTVT.

The J gene is TRBJ1-4, the V gene TRBV5-1; tentative D call: TRBD1 (5 bases). CDR3 size: 15 residues. V gave up 0 bases and J gave up 4 bases, with 10 bases separating them. Germline values: CDR1 SGHRS, CDR2 YFSETQ. The CDR3 nucleotides are TGCGCCAGCAGCTTGGATGGGACTCATAATGAAAAACTGTTTTTT. This sequence encodes CASSLDGTHNEKLFF.

This chain links TRBV12-3 or TRBV12-4 with TRBJ1-2; maybe TRBD1 (5 bases). V lost 6 bases to trimming and J lost 5 bases, with 13 bases between them. The CDR3 consists of 13 residues. Here the CDR3 reads CASSETEYYGYTF. The DNA for the CDR3 is TGTGCCAGCAGCGAGACAGAATATTATGGCTACACCTTC.